Listed here are 14 T cell receptor beta chains from one sample, sequenced in a study of T cells after yellow fever vaccination. TCRdb independently ran MiXCR on the 5' RACE reads; one entry per CDR3 protein. The sample includes some 350,000 distinct CDR3 sequences, roughly 4.3% of them seen just once. The sequencing here drew on PBMCs, taken 5 days after the yellow fever booster vaccination. All receptors come from a man aged 18 to 29 who received the YFV17D yellow fever vaccine.

Only a few counts were recorded for this clonotype. The chain couples TRBV5-6 to TRBJ2-7; D tentatively fits TRBD1 or TRBD2 (5 bases each). CDR3 length equals 15 residues. The germline V and J ends were trimmed by 1 base and 5 bases, with 16 bases remaining between them. Germline V gene data show CDR1 as SGHDT and CDR2 as YYEEEE. CDR3 nucleotide sequence: TGTGCCAGCAGCTTGAAGAGGGGATCGCTCAACGAGCAGTACGTC. Protein: CASSLKRGSLNEQYV.

The CDR3 coding sequence is TGCGCCAGCAGCCAAGCTCCCCTGAAGACAGATACGCAGTATTTT. It codes for CASSQAPLKTDTQYF. V gene TRBV4-1 combines with J gene TRBJ2-3; D remains unclear. V was cut by 1 base and J by 3 bases, with 11 bases left in between. In germline, CDR1 is MGHRA, CDR2 YSYEKL. CDR3 length equals 15 residues.

This clonotype was counted many times. This rearrangement joins TRBV11-2 to TRBJ2-1; 10 positions agree with TRBD2. The germline CDR1 and CDR2 sequences are SGHAT and FQNNGV. The V and J ends lost 4 bases and 8 bases, in that order; junction bases with no gene match: 5. The length of the CDR3 is 14 residues. This CDR3 reads CASSSIAGGDEQFF. The CDR3 nucleotides are TGTGCCAGCAGCTCGATAGCGGGGGGCGATGAGCAGTTCTTC. Drawing the rest from reference TRBV11-2 and TRBJ2-1, the complete variable domain is EAGVAQSPRYKIIEKRQSVAFWCNPISGHATLYWYQQILGQGPKLLIQFQNNGVVDDSQLPKDRFSAERLKGVDSTLKIQPAKLEDSAVYLCASSSIAGGDEQFFGPGTRLTVL.

This clonotype was seen repeatedly, ten times or more. The chain combines TRBV6-2 or TRBV6-3 with TRBJ2-7; no reliable D call. The CDR3 contains 12 residues. V was clipped by 6 bases and J by 2 bases, with 8 bases between them. Per the germline V gene, CDR1 is MNHEY and CDR2 is SVGEGT. CDR3 protein: CASRVGTYEQYF. DNA for the CDR3: TGTGCCAGCAGGGTCGGAACCTACGAGCAGTACTTC.

This clonotype occurred a few times. The rearrangement links TRBV18 to TRBJ2-1; D is uncertain. The CDR3 has 13 residues. Trimming removed 0 bases at V and 5 bases at J, with 5 bases between. The germline CDR1 and CDR2 sequences are KGHSH and LQKENI. CDR3 protein: CASSPPANNEQFF. The CDR3 DNA reads as TGTGCCAGCTCACCACCGGCTAACAATGAGCAGTTCTTC.

The rearrangement uses TRBV20-1 and TRBJ1-5, with 8 nucleotides matching TRBD1. The V and J ends lost 3 bases and 3 bases, in that order; junction bases with no gene match: 4. The CDR3 sequence is 14 residues long. The V gene's germline CDR1 is DFQATT and CDR2 SNEGSKA (reference sequence). CDR3 nucleotides: TGCAGTGCTAGCGGACAGGGTCTCAATCAGCCCCAGCATTTT. It codes for CSASGQGLNQPQHF.

The chain has TRBV15 and TRBJ2-5; TRBD2 aligns across 7 bases. The V gene end was trimmed by 0 bases and the J gene end by 4 bases; junction bases not matched to a gene: 2. Germline values: CDR1 LNHNV, CDR2 YYDKDF (reference sequence). The CDR3 contains 14 residues. The CDR3 sequence: CATSRDPGGETQYF. CDR3 coding DNA: TGTGCCACCAGCAGAGATCCGGGGGGAGAGACCCAGTACTTC.

This clonotype showed up just a few times. The DNA for the CDR3 is TGTGCCAGCAGCCTGTTTGGGCGGGGGGCCGGGGAGACCCAGTACTTC. This codes for CASSLFGRGAGETQYF. The V and J genes are TRBV3-1 and TRBJ2-5; 8 nucleotides match TRBD2. Trimming took 4 bases from V and 5 from J; bases not matched to a gene: 12. Germline CDR1 and CDR2: LGHDT and YNNKEL (reference sequence). The CDR3 loop spans 16 amino acids.

This clonotype was detected many times. The chain uses TRBV4-2 and TRBJ2-5; 7 bases agree with TRBD2. CDR1 LGHNA and CDR2 YNFKEQ come from the germline V gene. The trim removed 0 bases at V and 4 bases at J, leaving 8 bases unmatched. The CDR3 length is 16 residues. CDR3: CASSQDIGLGSETQYF. Here the CDR3 DNA reads TGTGCCAGCAGCCAAGATATAGGACTAGGGTCAGAGACCCAGTACTTC.

Only a few counts were recorded for this clonotype. This chain uses TRBV7-2 with TRBJ2-1, with D possibly being TRBD1 (5 bases). Germline V gives CDR1 SGHTA, CDR2 FQGNSA. V shed 5 bases and J shed 2 bases, with 10 bases lying between them. This CDR3 is built from 14 residues. CDR3 coding DNA: TGTGCCAGCAGCGAGAGGACAACCTACAATGAGCAGTTCTTC. Amino acids: CASSERTTYNEQFF.

The chain links TRBV7-2 to TRBJ2-3, with D tentatively TRBD1 or TRBD2 (5 bases each). Germline V gene sequence: CDR1 SGHTA, CDR2 FQGNSA. Trimming shortened V by 0 bases and J by 3 bases, and 7 bases separated the two germline ends. This CDR3 contains 14 residues. The DNA of the CDR3 is TGTGCCAGCAGCTTAGCGTGGGGGACAGATACGCAGTATTTT. This gives the protein CASSLAWGTDTQYF. The full variable domain, in which reference TRBV7-2 and TRBJ2-3 provide the parts outside the CDR3, is GAGVSQSPSNKVTEKGKDVELRCDPISGHTALYWYRQSLGQGLEFLIYFQGNSAPDKSGLPSDRFSAERTGGSVSTLTIQRTQQEDSAVYLCASSLAWGTDTQYFGPGTRLTVL.

The V gene is TRBV3-1, the J gene TRBJ2-5, with D unresolved. The CDR3 is made up of 14 amino acids. The V gene lost 4 bases and the J gene lost 1 base, with 10 bases spanning the gap. Germline values: CDR1 LGHDT, CDR2 YNNKEL (reference sequence). The CDR3 is CASSPAARQETQYF. The DNA of the CDR3 is TGTGCCAGCAGCCCAGCCGCCCGCCAAGAGACCCAGTACTTC.

This clonotype was detected a few times. V is TRBV29-1 and J is TRBJ1-6; TRBD1 might be the D (5 bases). Looked up from germline, CDR1 is SQVTM and CDR2 is ANQGSEA. The CDR3 sequence is 15 residues long. V lost 0 bases, J lost 9 bases, and 15 bases lay in between. This CDR3 reads CSVEDGDAPGSPLHF. The CDR3 coding sequence is TGCAGCGTTGAAGACGGGGACGCTCCAGGTTCACCCCTCCACTTT.

In this sample, this clonotype turned up many times. The rearrangement uses TRBV25-1 and TRBJ1-6; D remains ambiguous. The CDR3 contains 12 residues. The germline V and J ends were trimmed by 8 bases and 8 bases, with 10 bases remaining between them. Germline V gene sequence: CDR1 MGHDK, CDR2 SYGVNS. The CDR3 spells CASGRGDSPLHF. Written as DNA, the CDR3 is TGTGCCAGCGGAAGAGGTGATTCACCCCTCCACTTT.